The TCR beta chain under discussion was sequenced for a study of OX40 agonist ivuxolimab in advanced cancers. Study overall: Patients were treated with intravenous ivuxolimab, dosed at 0.01 to 10 mg/kg and infused every 2 weeks.

CDR1 and CDR2 from the germline V gene are SGHTS and YDEGEE. This CDR3 is built from 17 residues. V shed 3 bases and J shed 0 bases, with 18 bases lying between them. The method was immunoSEQ multiplex PCR; TCRdb's version includes in-frame clones alone and lacks a portion of them. The sample shows about 150,000 clones, less than 95% of them seen only once. The specimen was CD4+ or CD8+ T cells sorted from blood, collected in a trial of the OX40 agonist ivuxolimab. The rearrangement uses TRBV5-8 and TRBJ1-2; D gene ambiguous. The origin of this receptor is an adult with an advanced solid tumor such as melanoma, head and neck, liver or kidney cancer. The CDR3 spells CASSSRIGKGTNYGYTF. DNA of the CDR3: TGTGCCAGCAGCTCCCGGATTGGGAAGGGCACTAACTATGGCTACACCTTC.